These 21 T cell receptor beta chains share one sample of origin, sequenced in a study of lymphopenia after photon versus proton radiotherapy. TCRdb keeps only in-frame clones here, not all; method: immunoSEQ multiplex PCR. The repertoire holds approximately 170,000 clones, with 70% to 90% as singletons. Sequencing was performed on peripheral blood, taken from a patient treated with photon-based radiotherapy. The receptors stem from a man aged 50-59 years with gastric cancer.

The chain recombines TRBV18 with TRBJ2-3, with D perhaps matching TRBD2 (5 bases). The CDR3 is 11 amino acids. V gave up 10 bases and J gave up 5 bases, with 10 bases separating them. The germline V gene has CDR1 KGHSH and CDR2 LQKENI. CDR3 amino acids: CATGGEDTQYF. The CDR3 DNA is TGTGCCACCGGAGGCGAAGATACGCAGTATTTT.

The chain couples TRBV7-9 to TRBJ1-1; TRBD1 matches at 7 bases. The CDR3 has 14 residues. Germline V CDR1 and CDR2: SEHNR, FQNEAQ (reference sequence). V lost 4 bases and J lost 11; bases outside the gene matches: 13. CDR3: CASSSRDRTTNAFF. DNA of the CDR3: TGTGCCAGCAGCTCCCGGGACAGAACTACAAATGCTTTCTTT.

In DNA, the CDR3 is TGTGCCAGCAGTGAAGGCGGGAGCCCAGATACGCAGTATTTT. Translation: CASSEGGSPDTQYF. The chain recombines TRBV6-4 with TRBJ2-3; 7 bases map to TRBD2. CDR3 size: 14 residues. Trimming cost V 3 bases and J 4 bases; bases outside gene matches: 4. CDR1 is MRHNA, CDR2 SNTAGT, per germline.

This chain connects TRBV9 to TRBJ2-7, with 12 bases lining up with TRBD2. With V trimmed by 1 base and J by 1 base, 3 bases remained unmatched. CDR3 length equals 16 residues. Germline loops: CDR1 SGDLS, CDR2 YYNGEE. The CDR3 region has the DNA TGTGCCAGCAGCGTACTAGCGGGAGGGCCATCCTACGAGCAGTACTTC. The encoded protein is CASSVLAGGPSYEQYF.

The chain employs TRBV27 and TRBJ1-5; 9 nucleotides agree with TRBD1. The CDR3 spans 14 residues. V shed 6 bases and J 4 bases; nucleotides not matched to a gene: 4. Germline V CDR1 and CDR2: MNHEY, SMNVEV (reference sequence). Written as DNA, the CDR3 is TGTGCCAGCAGGGGGACAGGGTCGAATCAGCCCCAGCATTTT. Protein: CASRGTGSNQPQHF.

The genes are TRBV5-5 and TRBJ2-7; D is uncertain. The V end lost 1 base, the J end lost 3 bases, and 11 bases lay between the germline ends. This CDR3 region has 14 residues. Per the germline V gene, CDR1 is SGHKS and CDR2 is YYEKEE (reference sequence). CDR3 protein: CASSLNPSLYEQYF. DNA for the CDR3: TGTGCCAGCAGCTTGAATCCTAGTCTCTACGAGCAGTACTTC.

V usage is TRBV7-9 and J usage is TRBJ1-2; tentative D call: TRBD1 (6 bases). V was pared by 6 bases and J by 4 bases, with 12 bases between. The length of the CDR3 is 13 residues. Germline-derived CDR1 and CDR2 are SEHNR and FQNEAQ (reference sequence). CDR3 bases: TGTGCCAGCAGTCTTGGACAGAGCTATGGCTACACCTTC. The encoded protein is CASSLGQSYGYTF.

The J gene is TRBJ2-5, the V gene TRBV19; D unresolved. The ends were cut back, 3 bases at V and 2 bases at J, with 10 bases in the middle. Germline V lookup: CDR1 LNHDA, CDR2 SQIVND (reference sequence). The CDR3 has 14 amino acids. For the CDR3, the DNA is TGTGCCAGTAGTATCCACCCCTCTCAAGAGACCCAGTACTTC. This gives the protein CASSIHPSQETQYF.

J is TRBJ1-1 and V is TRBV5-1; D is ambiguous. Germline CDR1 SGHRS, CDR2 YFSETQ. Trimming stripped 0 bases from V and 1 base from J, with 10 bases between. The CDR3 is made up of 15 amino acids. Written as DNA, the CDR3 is TGCGCCAGCAGCTTGGACGGGGTCGGGAACACTGAAGCTTTCTTT. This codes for CASSLDGVGNTEAFF.

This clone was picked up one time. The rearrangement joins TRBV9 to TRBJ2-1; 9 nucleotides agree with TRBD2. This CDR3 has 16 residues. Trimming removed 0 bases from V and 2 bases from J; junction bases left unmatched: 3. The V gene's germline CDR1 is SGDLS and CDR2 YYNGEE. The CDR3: CASSVGGRATYNEQFF. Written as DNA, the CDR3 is TGTGCCAGCAGCGTAGGCGGGAGGGCCACCTACAATGAGCAGTTCTTC.

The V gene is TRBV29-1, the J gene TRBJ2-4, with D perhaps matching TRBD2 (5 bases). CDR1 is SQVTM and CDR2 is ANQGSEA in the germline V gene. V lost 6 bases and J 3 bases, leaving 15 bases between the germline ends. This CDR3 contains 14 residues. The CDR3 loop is CSVAISGDKNIQYF. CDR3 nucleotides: TGCAGCGTCGCAATCAGCGGTGACAAAAACATTCAGTACTTC.

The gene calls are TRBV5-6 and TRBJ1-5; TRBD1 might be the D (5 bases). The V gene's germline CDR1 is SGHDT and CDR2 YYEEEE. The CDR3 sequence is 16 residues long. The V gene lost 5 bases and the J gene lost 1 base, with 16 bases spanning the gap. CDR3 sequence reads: CASSFWGVLSNQPQHF. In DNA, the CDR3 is TGTGCCAGCAGTTTCTGGGGGGTGTTGAGCAATCAGCCCCAGCATTTT.

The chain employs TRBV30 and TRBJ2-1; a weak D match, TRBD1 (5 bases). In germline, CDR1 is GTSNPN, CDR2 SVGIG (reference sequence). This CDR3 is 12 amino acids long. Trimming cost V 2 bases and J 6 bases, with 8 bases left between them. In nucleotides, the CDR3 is TGTGCCTGGAGTAGACAGTCCAATGAGCAGTTCTTC. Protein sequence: CAWSRQSNEQFF.

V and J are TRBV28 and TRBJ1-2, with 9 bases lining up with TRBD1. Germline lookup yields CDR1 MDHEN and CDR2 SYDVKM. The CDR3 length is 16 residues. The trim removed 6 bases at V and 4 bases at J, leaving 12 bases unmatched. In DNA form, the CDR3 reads TGTGCCAGCAGCCTTCCCGGGACAGGGTCGGCCTATGGCTACACCTTC. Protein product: CASSLPGTGSAYGYTF.

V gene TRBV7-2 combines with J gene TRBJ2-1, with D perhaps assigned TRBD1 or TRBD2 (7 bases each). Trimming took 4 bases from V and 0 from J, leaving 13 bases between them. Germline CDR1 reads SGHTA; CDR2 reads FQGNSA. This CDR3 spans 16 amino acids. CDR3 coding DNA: TGTGCCAGCAGCTCGACAGGGAGGGGCTCCTACAATGAGCAGTTCTTC. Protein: CASSSTGRGSYNEQFF.

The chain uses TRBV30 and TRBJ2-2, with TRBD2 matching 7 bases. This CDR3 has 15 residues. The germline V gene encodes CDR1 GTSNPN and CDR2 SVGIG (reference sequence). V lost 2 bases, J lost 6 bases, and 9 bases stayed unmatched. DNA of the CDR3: TGTGCCTGGAGTAGTGGGCTAGCGGCGGCCGGGGAGCTGTTTTTT. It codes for CAWSSGLAAAGELFF. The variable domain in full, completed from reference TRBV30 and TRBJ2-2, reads SQTIHQWPATLVQPVGSPLSLECTVEGTSNPNLYWYRQAAGRGLQLLFYSVGIGQISSEVPQNLSASRPQDRQFILSSKKLLLSDSGFYLCAWSSGLAAAGELFFGEGSRLTVL.

In DNA form, the CDR3 reads TGTGCCAGCAGCTTACAGGGACAATTTGGCGAGCAGTACTTC. Translated, it gives CASSLQGQFGEQYF. The chain is built from TRBV5-4 and TRBJ2-7; perhaps TRBD1 as D (6 bases). CDR3 size: 14 residues. V lost 2 bases, J lost 6 bases, and 15 bases lay in between. The germline gives CDR1 SGHNT, CDR2 YYREEE (reference sequence).

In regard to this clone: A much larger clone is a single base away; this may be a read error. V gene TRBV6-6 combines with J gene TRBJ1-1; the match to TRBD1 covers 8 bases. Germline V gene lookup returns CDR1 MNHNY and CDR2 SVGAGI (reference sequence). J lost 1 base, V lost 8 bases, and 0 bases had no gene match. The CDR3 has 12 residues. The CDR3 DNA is TGTGCCAGCGGGACAGGGAACACTGAAGCTTTCTTT. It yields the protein CASGTGNTEAFF.

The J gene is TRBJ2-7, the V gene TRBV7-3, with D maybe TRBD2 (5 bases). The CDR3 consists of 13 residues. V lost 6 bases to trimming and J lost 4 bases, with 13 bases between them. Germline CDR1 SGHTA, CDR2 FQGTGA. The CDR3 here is CASRPLGNYEQYF. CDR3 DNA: TGTGCCAGCAGGCCTCTCGGGAATTACGAGCAGTACTTC. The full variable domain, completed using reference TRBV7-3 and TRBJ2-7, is GAGVSQTPSNKVTEKGKYVELRCDPISGHTALYWYRQSLGQGPEFLIYFQGTGAADDSGLPNDRFFAVRPEGSVSTLKIQRTERGDSAVYLCASRPLGNYEQYFGPGTRLTVT.

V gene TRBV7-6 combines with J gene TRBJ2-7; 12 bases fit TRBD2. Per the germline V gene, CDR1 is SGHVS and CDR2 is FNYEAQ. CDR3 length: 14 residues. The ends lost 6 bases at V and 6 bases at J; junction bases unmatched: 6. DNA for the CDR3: TGTGCCAGCAGTCCCGCGACTAGCGGGAGCGAGCAGTACTTC. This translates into CASSPATSGSEQYF.

CDR3 region: CASSQEGQLPQYF. CDR3 sequence (DNA): TGTGCCAGCAGCCAAGAAGGGCAACTCCCGCAGTATTTT. The chain is built from TRBV4-2 and TRBJ2-3; D not resolved. V was clipped by 0 bases and J by 10 bases, with 11 bases between them. Germline V gene sequence: CDR1 LGHNA, CDR2 YNFKEQ. The CDR3 length is 13 residues.